This T cell receptor beta chain was captured by sequencing in a study of T cell responses to AZD1222 COVID-19 vaccine. Germline CDR1 MNHEY, CDR2 SMNVEV (reference sequence). This CDR3 has 15 residues. V shed 4 bases and J 0 bases; nucleotides not matched to a gene: 6. Study results and limitations: Repertoire sampling was restricted to post-peak T cell response timepoints.

Using immunoSEQ multiplex PCR, the repertoire was profiled, and TCRdb retains in-frame clones only, with some absent. Among more than 70,000 clones listed, around 90% were seen once. With respect to this clone: What it binds is not known.

The V gene is TRBV27, the J gene TRBJ2-7; 7 nucleotides match TRBD1. The source is an adult in good health. The material was peripheral blood, obtained on day 0 of AZD1222 vaccination. CDR3 in amino acids: CASSSPGTASYEQYF. CDR3 coding DNA: TGTGCCAGCAGTTCGCCCGGGACAGCCTCCTACGAGCAGTACTTC.